The source of this TCR beta chain is a study of blood T cell repertoires in COVID-19. Study information: The origin of the acute and convalescent COVID-19 samples was the United States, Italy and Spain. PBMCs, B-cell-depleted T cells, or T cells were the source of the cDNA or gDNA that made up the material.

As originally analysed: For nucleated cells, counts were estimated from reference gene primer amplification. The data were produced by immunoSEQ multiplex PCR, yet TCRdb's version contains in-frame clones alone and is incomplete. The D gene and trimming were derived from the DNA, and the V and J assignments and clone size from that table. In the table there are 55,000 to 75,000 clones, around 77% of which are singletons. The CDR3 has 13 residues. Germline V gives CDR1 LGHDT, CDR2 YNNKEL (reference sequence). V was pared by 3 bases and J by 10 bases, with 10 bases between. The sample was peripheral blood. The chain joins TRBV3-1 (or the pseudogene TRBV3-2) to TRBJ1-6; D is unresolved. This TCR was sampled from a man older than 75 with active or convalescent COVID-19. CDR3 region: CASSQAQISPLHF. The CDR3 DNA sequence: TGTGCCAGCAGCCAGGCCCAGATCTCACCCCTCCACTTT.